Each of the 27 T cell receptor beta chains below was sequenced from the same sample in a study of T cell changes during pregnancy in multiple sclerosis. TCRdb's copy holds only in-frame clones and misses some; the assay was immunoSEQ multiplex PCR. The sample shows over 75,000 clones, 85% to 95% of them seen only once. The sequenced sample was peripheral blood, obtained in the first trimester of pregnancy. These receptors all stem from a female donor with multiple sclerosis, enrolled in a pregnancy study.

CDR3: CASSPLAGVRNEQFF. The CDR3 DNA follows: TGTGCCAGCAGCCCCCTAGCGGGAGTACGCAATGAGCAGTTCTTC. The gene calls are TRBV27 and TRBJ2-1, with TRBD2 matching over 10 bases. The V and J ends lost 6 bases and 6 bases, in that order; junction bases with no gene match: 8. CDR1 MNHEY and CDR2 SMNVEV come from the germline V gene (reference sequence). The CDR3 is 15 residues long.

The V call is TRBV11-2, the J call TRBJ2-1, with D uncertain. CDR1 SGHAT and CDR2 FQNNGV come from the germline V gene. This CDR3 is 14 amino acids long. Trimming pared 3 bases from V and 5 bases from J, leaving 11 bases between. The CDR3 is CASSFRRFDNEQFF. Written as DNA, the CDR3 is TGTGCCAGCAGCTTCCGGCGGTTTGACAATGAGCAGTTCTTC.

The chain has TRBV5-1 and TRBJ1-5; 7 bases agree with TRBD1. The CDR3 has 15 amino acids. The junction had 7 bases not matched to a gene; V was cut back by 4 bases and J by 3 bases. CDR1 is SGHRS, CDR2 YFSETQ, per germline. CDR3 nucleotides: TGCGCCAGCAGCCGGACAGGCCGCCCCAATCAGCCCCAGCATTTT. Its protein is CASSRTGRPNQPQHF.

This sequence joins TRBV7-2 and TRBJ2-7, with D hard to call. The CDR3 has 13 amino acids. V was pared by 2 bases and J by 3 bases, with 8 bases between. The germline gives CDR1 SGHTA, CDR2 FQGNSA. DNA of the CDR3: TGTGCCAGCAGCTTATTGGCCGACTACGAGCAGTACTTC. It is translated as CASSLLADYEQYF.

This clone was observed once. The chain uses TRBV7-2 and TRBJ2-7, with D hard to call. Trimming removed 6 bases at V and 9 bases at J, with 18 bases between. Germline V gene lookup returns CDR1 SGHTA and CDR2 FQGNSA. The CDR3 contains 13 residues. The CDR3 DNA is TGTGCCAGCAGGTCCCCCCCCAGCGTAAGGCAGTACTTC. Translating it yields CASRSPPSVRQYF.

The chain combines TRBV7-9 with TRBJ2-3; possibly TRBD1 for D (6 bases). This CDR3 has 19 amino acids. Trimming stripped 1 base from V and 0 bases from J, with 20 bases between. Germline CDR1 is SEHNR and CDR2 is FQNEAQ (reference sequence). This CDR3 reads CASSLVPPVDRSSTDTQYF. The CDR3, as DNA: TGTGCCAGCAGCTTAGTTCCCCCTGTTGACAGGTCGAGCACAGATACGCAGTATTTT.

The chain combines TRBV7-2 with TRBJ2-3; the D gene is possibly TRBD1 (6 bases). Trimming shortened V by 4 bases and J by 6 bases, and 11 bases separated the two germline ends. CDR3 size: 13 residues. Germline V gene data show CDR1 as SGHTA and CDR2 as FQGNSA. Written as DNA, the CDR3 is TGTGCCAGCAGCTCGCAGAGGGGGGATACGCAGTATTTT. Its translation is CASSSQRGDTQYF.

This clone turned up a few times. The V call is TRBV29-1, the J call TRBJ1-1; D perhaps matches TRBD1 (6 bases). Germline V gives CDR1 SQVTM, CDR2 ANQGSEA. The length of the CDR3 is 15 residues. The ends were cut back, 6 bases at V and 0 bases at J, with 17 bases in the middle. The CDR3 DNA is TGCAGCGTCGCCGCGCTGACAGGCATGAACACTGAAGCTTTCTTT. This translates into CSVAALTGMNTEAFF. The full variable domain, its missing parts supplied by reference TRBV29-1 and TRBJ1-1, is SAVISQKPSRDICQRGTSLTIQCQVDSQVTMMFWYRQQPGQSLTLIATANQGSEATYESGFVIDKFPISRPNLTFSTLTVSNMSPEDSSIYLCSVAALTGMNTEAFFGQGTRLTVV.

V gene TRBV5-1 combines with J gene TRBJ2-5, with a tentative D call TRBD2 (7 bases). From germline, CDR1 is SGHRS and CDR2 YFSETQ. This CDR3 comprises 14 residues. V lost 5 bases to trimming and J lost 4 bases, with 15 bases between them. The CDR3 coding sequence is TGCGCCAGCAGTGAAGGGGGAGGGACAGAGACCCAGTACTTC. This gives the protein CASSEGGGTETQYF.

This chain joins TRBV7-9 and TRBJ2-2; TRBD2 aligns across 8 bases. The CDR3 runs to 18 residues. Trimming took 1 base from V and 4 from J; bases not matched to a gene: 11. In germline, CDR1 is SEHNR, CDR2 FQNEAQ (reference sequence). CDR3 in amino acids: CASSLEFGLREVTGELFF. In nucleotides, the CDR3 is TGTGCCAGCAGCTTAGAGTTTGGCTTGCGGGAGGTCACCGGGGAGCTGTTTTTT.

V usage is TRBV29-1 and J usage is TRBJ2-1; 8 bases are a match to TRBD1. Trimming cost V 5 bases and J 6 bases; bases outside gene matches: 3. CDR1 and CDR2 (germline): SQVTM, ANQGSEA. The CDR3 is made up of 12 amino acids. CDR3 sequence: CSVFDRGNEQFF. Written as DNA, the CDR3 is TGCAGCGTTTTTGACAGGGGCAATGAGCAGTTCTTC.

The V and J genes are TRBV5-4 and TRBJ1-2; TRBD1 is a possible D gene (6 bases). CDR1 and CDR2 (germline): SGHNT, YYREEE (reference sequence). CDR3 size: 15 residues. V shed 5 bases and J shed 6 bases, with 20 bases lying between them. CDR3 loop: CASRRVGTRAHGYTF. DNA for the CDR3: TGTGCCAGCAGGAGGGTGGGGACAAGGGCCCATGGCTACACCTTC. The complete variable domain, with remaining parts taken from reference TRBV5-4 and TRBJ1-2, reads ETGVTQSPTHLIKTRGQQVTLRCSSQSGHNTVSWYQQALGQGPQFIFQYYREEENGRGNFPPRFSGLQFPNYSSELNVNALELDDSALYLCASRRVGTRAHGYTFGSGTRLTVV.

V gene TRBV6-5 combines with J gene TRBJ2-7; D might be TRBD2 (8 bases). Trimming shortened V by 7 bases and J by 7 bases, and 17 bases separated the two germline ends. The CDR3 runs to 13 residues. The germline V gene has CDR1 MNHEY and CDR2 SVGAGI. The CDR3 region has the DNA TGTGCCAGCATCCCGGGAGGGGGCAGGGAGCAGTACTTC. It encodes CASIPGGGREQYF.

Only one count was recorded for this clone. The rearrangement links TRBV29-1 to TRBJ2-5, with TRBD1 matching 8 bases. From germline, CDR1 is SQVTM and CDR2 ANQGSEA. Unmatched junction bases numbered 12, after V lost 6 bases and J lost 3 bases. The CDR3 runs to 15 residues. The CDR3 sequence is CSVSGGTGGKETQYF. Here the CDR3 DNA reads TGCAGCGTATCCGGAGGAACAGGGGGAAAAGAGACCCAGTACTTC.

This clone was seen a few times. The V and J genes are TRBV6-1 and TRBJ1-5, with D possibly being TRBD1 (5 bases). Deletions cut 6 bases from V and 0 bases from J, with 9 bases between. This CDR3 region has 14 residues. Per germline, CDR1 MNHNS and CDR2 SASEGT. CDR3 nucleotide sequence: TGTGCCAGCAGGGATGACAGTAGCAATCAGCCCCAGCATTTT. It translates to CASRDDSSNQPQHF.

The chain uses TRBV5-1 and TRBJ2-7; 8 nucleotides align to TRBD1. The ends lost 2 bases at V and 4 bases at J; junction bases unmatched: 5. The CDR3 has 14 amino acids. In germline, CDR1 is SGHRS, CDR2 YFSETQ. The CDR3 is CASSLSGQGYEQYF. The CDR3 DNA reads TGCGCCAGCAGCTTATCCGGACAGGGTTACGAGCAGTACTTC.

This clone was seen once. The gene calls are TRBV29-1 and TRBJ2-5; D possibly corresponds to TRBD2 (6 bases). Germline values: CDR1 SQVTM, CDR2 ANQGSEA. The V end was cut by 6 bases, the J end by 4 bases, with 15 bases between. The CDR3 is 13 residues long. CDR3 loop: CSVGGPVGETQYF. The CDR3 DNA is TGCAGCGTCGGGGGACCGGTAGGAGAGACCCAGTACTTC.

The rearrangement uses TRBV10-3 and TRBJ2-5; D possibly corresponds to TRBD1 (5 bases). V lost 6 bases, J lost 2 bases, and 19 bases lay in between. In germline, CDR1 is ENHRY, CDR2 SYGVKD. This CDR3 has 16 amino acids. This CDR3 reads CAISGVAGINQETQYF. Written as DNA, the CDR3 is TGTGCCATCAGCGGAGTAGCAGGGATAAATCAAGAGACCCAGTACTTC.

This clone was counted once. This chain connects TRBV2 to TRBJ2-5, with 8 bases lining up with TRBD1. With 10 bases clipped from V and 4 bases from J, the junction kept 5 bases outside the gene matches. The CDR3 spans 12 residues. CDR1 is SNHLY and CDR2 is FYNNEI in the germline V gene. For the CDR3, the DNA is TGTGCCAACAGGGACAGGTTAGAGACCCAGTACTTC. This codes for CANRDRLETQYF.

CDR3 loop: CASRGAAMGTDTQYF. For the CDR3, the DNA is TGTGCCAGTAGAGGGGCGGCCATGGGCACAGATACGCAGTATTTT. The chain employs TRBV19 and TRBJ2-3; D is possibly TRBD1 (5 bases). CDR1 and CDR2 from the germline V gene are LNHDA and SQIVND (reference sequence). CDR3 length: 15 amino acids. V gave up 6 bases and J gave up 1 base, with 14 bases separating them.

As regards this clone: This CDR3 is also generated by other DNA sequences in the sample. This chain joins TRBV5-4 and TRBJ2-6; 7 nucleotides match TRBD1. The CDR3 consists of 15 residues. V was pared by 4 bases and J by 1 base, with 2 bases of the junction left unmatched. CDR1 SGHNT and CDR2 YYREEE come from the germline V gene (reference sequence). This CDR3 is CASSRQGSGANVLTF. The CDR3 coding sequence is TGTGCCAGCAGCAGACAGGGTTCTGGGGCCAACGTCCTGACTTTC. Together with reference TRBV5-4 and TRBJ2-6, the CDR3 gives the full variable domain: ETGVTQSPTHLIKTRGQQVTLRCSSQSGHNTVSWYQQALGQGPQFIFQYYREEENGRGNFPPRFSGLQFPNYSSELNVNALELDDSALYLCASSRQGSGANVLTFGAGSRLTVL.

The gene calls are TRBV4-2 and TRBJ2-7, with 12 nucleotides matching TRBD2. The V segment lost 0 bases and the J segment 3 bases; nucleotides outside the gene matches: 3. The germline CDR1 and CDR2 sequences are LGHNA and YNFKEQ. CDR3 length: 16 amino acids. CDR3 sequence reads: CASSQDLAGGLYEQYF. CDR3 coding DNA: TGTGCCAGCAGCCAAGATCTAGCGGGAGGGCTCTACGAGCAGTACTTC.

The chain uses TRBV30 and TRBJ2-1, with TRBD1 matching 7 bases. This CDR3 is 14 amino acids long. CDR1 and CDR2 (germline): GTSNPN, SVGIG (reference sequence). V was pared by 4 bases and J by 10 bases, with 13 bases of the junction left unmatched. CDR3 protein: CAWIPRQGLFEQFF. DNA of the CDR3: TGTGCCTGGATTCCCCGACAGGGTCTCTTCGAGCAGTTCTTC.

The chain carries TRBV5-1 and TRBJ1-2; possible D gene TRBD1, 6 bases. CDR3 length: 14 residues. V was clipped by 4 bases and J by 8 bases, with 18 bases between them. Germline V gene lookup returns CDR1 SGHRS and CDR2 YFSETQ. The CDR3 region is CASSPWSRGDGYTF. The CDR3 region has the DNA TGCGCCAGCAGCCCCTGGTCCAGGGGTGACGGCTACACCTTC.

V and J are TRBV5-1 and TRBJ2-3; 10 bases fit TRBD2. The CDR3 extends over 16 amino acids. With 0 bases clipped from V and 6 bases from J, the junction kept 7 bases outside the gene matches. Per germline, CDR1 SGHRS and CDR2 YFSETQ. CDR3 sequence (DNA): TGCGCCAGCAGCTTGGAAGCGGGAGGGATCTTTGATACGCAGTATTTT. Its protein product is CASSLEAGGIFDTQYF. Based on the CDR3 plus reference TRBV5-1 and TRBJ2-3, the full variable domain is KAGVTQTPRYLIKTRGQQVTLSCSPISGHRSVSWYQQTPGQGLQFLFEYFSETQRNKGNFPGRFSGRQFSNSRSEMNVSTLELGDSALYLCASSLEAGGIFDTQYFGPGTRLTVL.

The DNA for the CDR3 is TGTGCCAGCAGCTTCAATCAGGGAAATCAGCCCCAGCATTTT. Encoded protein: CASSFNQGNQPQHF. This sequence joins TRBV28 and TRBJ1-5; possible D gene TRBD1, 5 bases. The CDR3 is 14 amino acids. From germline, CDR1 is MDHEN and CDR2 SYDVKM. The V end lost 6 bases, the J end lost 4 bases, and 13 bases lay between the germline ends.

This chain joins TRBV7-9 and TRBJ2-7, with 7 bases matching TRBD2. The J segment lost 3 bases and the V segment lost 2 bases, leaving 7 bases of the junction unmatched. The CDR3 sequence is 15 residues long. In germline, CDR1 is SEHNR, CDR2 FQNEAQ (reference sequence). The CDR3 loop is CASSLTGGSSYEQYF. The DNA of the CDR3 is TGTGCCAGCAGCTTAACGGGAGGATCGAGCTACGAGCAGTACTTC.